A single count supports the clone carrying this TCR beta chain. This sample stems from a study of blood T cell repertoires in COVID-19. Trimming stripped 0 bases from V and 5 bases from J, with 17 bases between. Germline CDR1 reads LGHNA; CDR2 reads YNFKEQ. This CDR3 has 17 residues. Using immunoSEQ multiplex PCR, the repertoire was profiled, and TCRdb retains in-frame clones only, with some absent. The data hold about 230,000 clones, with over 80% observed a single time. The TCR comes from a man aged 25 to 45 with COVID-19, enrolled during active disease. V usage is TRBV4-2 and J usage is TRBJ1-3; no definite D call. The sequencing input was peripheral blood. CDR3 residues: CASSQDSEGEGRNTIYF. CDR3 DNA: TGTGCCAGCAGCCAAGATTCAGAGGGAGAGGGAAGAAACACCATATATTTT.